Only a few counts were recorded for the clone carrying this TCR beta chain. Its antigen is not identified. The data derive from a study of T cell responses to AZD1222 COVID-19 vaccine. Study-wide findings and caveats: Unmutated regions of variants are reportedly targeted by nearly half of spike-specific TCRs. With two AZD1222 doses given, Spike-specific TCR breadth and depth both rose.

TCRdb's table, derived via immunoSEQ multiplex PCR, lists solely in-frame clones and lacks some. There are about 100,000 clones in the sample; around nine tenths occur only once, and more than 15% lies in the top ten. This clonotype was sampled from an adult in good health. The sequences come from peripheral blood, collected on day 0 of AZD1222 vaccination.

DNA of the CDR3: TGTGCCAGCAGTTTAGATCCCCCCGGGGAGCTGTTTTTT. It encodes CASSLDPPGELFF. This sequence joins TRBV12-3 or TRBV12-4 and TRBJ2-2; no reliable D call. This CDR3 is built from 13 residues. With 1 base removed from V and 6 bases from J, the gap between germline ends came to 6 bases.